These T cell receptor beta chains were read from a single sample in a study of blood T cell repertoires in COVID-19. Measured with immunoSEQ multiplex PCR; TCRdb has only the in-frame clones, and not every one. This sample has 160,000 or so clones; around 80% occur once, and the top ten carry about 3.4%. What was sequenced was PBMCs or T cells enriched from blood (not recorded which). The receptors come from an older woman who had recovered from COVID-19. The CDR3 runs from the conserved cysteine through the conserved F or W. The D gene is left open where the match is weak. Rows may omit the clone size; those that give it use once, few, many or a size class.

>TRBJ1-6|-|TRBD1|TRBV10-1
TGCGCCAGCATCCCCAGAGACAGGGGACGGTCACCCCTCCACTTT
CASIPRDRGRSPLHF
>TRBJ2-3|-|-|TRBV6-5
TGTGCCAGCAGTATTGTCAGTAACACAGATACGCAGTATTTT
CASSIVSNTDTQYF
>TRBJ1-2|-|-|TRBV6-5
TGTGCCAGCAGTTACAGTCAGGGGCACTATGGCTACACCTTC
CASSYSQGHYGYTF
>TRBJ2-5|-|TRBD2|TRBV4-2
TGTGCCAGCAGACTAGCGGGGGGGCGGCAAGAGACCCAGTACTTC
CASRLAGGRQETQYF
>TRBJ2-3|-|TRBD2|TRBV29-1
TGCAGCACCGAACCACCGGGACTAGGAGATACGCAGTATTTT
CSTEPPGLGDTQYF
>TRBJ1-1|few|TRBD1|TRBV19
TGTGCCAGTAGTTCTCGGACAGGTGCTTTCTTT
CASSSRTGAFF
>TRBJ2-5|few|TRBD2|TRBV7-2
TGTGCCAGCAGTCGGGGGGGCCAAGAGACCCAGTACTTC
CASSRGGQETQYF
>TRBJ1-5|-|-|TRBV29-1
TGCAGCGTTCGGGGGTCGGGGAATCAGCCCCAGCATTTT
CSVRGSGNQPQHF
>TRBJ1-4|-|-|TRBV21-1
TGTGCCAGCAGCAAAGGAAAGGGGGATAATGAAAAACTGTTTTTT
CASSKGKGDNEKLFF
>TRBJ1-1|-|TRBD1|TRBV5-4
TGTGCCAGCAGCTCGGGAGGGACAGGGGTCCGGGCTTTCTTT
CASSSGGTGVRAFF
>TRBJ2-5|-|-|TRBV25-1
TGTGCCAGCAGTGAATATTTGACACAAGAGACCCAGTACTTC
CASSEYLTQETQYF
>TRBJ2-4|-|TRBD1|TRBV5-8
TGTGCCAGCAGCTGGGGACAGGGGTTAGCCAAAAACATTCAGTACTTC
CASSWGQGLAKNIQYF
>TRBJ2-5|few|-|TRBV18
TGTGCCAGCTCACCAGGCAGTCAAGAGACCCAGTACTTC
CASSPGSQETQYF
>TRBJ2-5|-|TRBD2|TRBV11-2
TGTGCCAGCAGCTCCCCCCCGGGGGGGCTGGAGACCCAGTACTTC
CASSSPPGGLETQYF
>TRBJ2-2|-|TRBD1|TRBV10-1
TGCGCCAGCAGCCGGGACAGCCCTTCCGGGGAGCTGTTTTTT
CASSRDSPSGELFF
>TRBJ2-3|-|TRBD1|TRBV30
TGTGCCTGGAGTCTCGGGCAGGGGGCAGATACGCAGTATTTT
CAWSLGQGADTQYF
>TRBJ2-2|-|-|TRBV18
TGTGCCAGCTCAACAGGGACAATCAACACCGGGGAGCTGTTTTTT
CASSTGTINTGELFF
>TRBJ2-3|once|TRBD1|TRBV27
TGTGCCAGCAGTTTATCTTGGCCCGGGACAGGGACTAGCACAGATACGCAGTATTTT
CASSLSWPGTGTSTDTQYF
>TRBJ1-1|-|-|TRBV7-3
TGTGCCAGCTCCCTCGGGGGGTTTGACACTGAAGCTTTCTTT
CASSLGGFDTEAFF
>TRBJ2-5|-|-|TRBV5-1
TGCGCCAGCAGCTCAAGAAGGGGGGGTGAAGAGACCCAGTACTTC
CASSSRRGGEETQYF
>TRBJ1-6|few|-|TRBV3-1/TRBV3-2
TGTGCCAGCAGCCAACGCTCGAGTCCTTTAAATAATTCACCCCTCCACTTT
CASSQRSSPLNNSPLHF
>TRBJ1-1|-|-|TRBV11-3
TGTGCCAGCAGCCTGGACGGGGGTATGAACACTGAAGCTTTCTTT
CASSLDGGMNTEAFF
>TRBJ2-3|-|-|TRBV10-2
TGCGCCAGCAGCCCACTTCCAACCTCGTACACAGATACGCAGTATTTT
CASSPLPTSYTDTQYF
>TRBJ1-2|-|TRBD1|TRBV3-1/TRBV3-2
TGTGCCAGCAGCCATGATACAGGGGCATCTGGCTACACCTTC
CASSHDTGASGYTF
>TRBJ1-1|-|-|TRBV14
TGTGCCAGCAGCCAAGATTGGTCGGGGGGGGAAGCTTTCTTT
CASSQDWSGGEAFF
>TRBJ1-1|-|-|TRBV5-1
TGCGCCAGCAGCTTGGAAAACCGGGTGAACACTGAAGCTTTCTTT
CASSLENRVNTEAFF
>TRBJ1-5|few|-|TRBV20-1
TGCAGTGCTAGTAAGGCAGGGACACTGGGGTGGGGTCAGCCCCAGCATTTT
CSASKAGTLGWGQPQHF
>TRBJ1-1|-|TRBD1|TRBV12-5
TGTGCTAGTGGTTTGCCCGACAGGGGGAGGACTGAAGCTTTCTTT
CASGLPDRGRTEAFF
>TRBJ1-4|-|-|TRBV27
TGTGCCAGCAGTTTGGCAGCGGGGCTTAATGAAAAACTGTTTTTT
CASSLAAGLNEKLFF
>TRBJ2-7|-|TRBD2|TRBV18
TGTGCCAGCTCACCACCGTATGCCGGGGGAGGGTACGAGCAGTACTTC
CASSPPYAGGGYEQYF
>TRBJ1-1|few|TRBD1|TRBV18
TGTGCCAGCTCACCACCGAACAGGGGAAGACACACTGAAGCTTTCTTT
CASSPPNRGRHTEAFF
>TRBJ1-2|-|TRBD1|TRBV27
TGTGCCAGCAGTTTAAGGGACAGGGAAGATGGCTACACCTTC
CASSLRDREDGYTF
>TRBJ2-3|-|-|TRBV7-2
TGTGCCAGCAGCTTAGAGGGGCCGAAGGATACGCAGTATTTT
CASSLEGPKDTQYF
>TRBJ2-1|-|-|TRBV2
TGTGCCAGCAGTGAACCCCAACGGGGAAATCAAGATGAGCAGTTCTTC
CASSEPQRGNQDEQFF
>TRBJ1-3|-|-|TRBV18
TGTGCCAGCTCACCGGGTGGGAGCGCAGGAAACACCATATATTTT
CASSPGGSAGNTIYF
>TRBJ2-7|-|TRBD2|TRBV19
TGTGCCAGTACCAAAGGTCAGGGAGGGAACGAGCAGTACTTC
CASTKGQGGNEQYF
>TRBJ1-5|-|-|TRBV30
TGTGCCTGGAGTCCTCTCGGTCGCCCCAACAATCAGCCCCAGCATTTT
CAWSPLGRPNNQPQHF
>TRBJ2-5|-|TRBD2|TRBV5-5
TGTGCCAGCAGCCACGGGACTAGCGGGGGGAGAGGGGAGACCCAGTACTTC
CASSHGTSGGRGETQYF
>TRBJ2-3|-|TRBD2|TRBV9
TGTGCCAGCAGCGTAGGAAGCGGGGGGGCTGGAGATACGCAGTATTTT
CASSVGSGGAGDTQYF
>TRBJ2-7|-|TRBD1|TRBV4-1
TGCGCCAGCAGCCGCCGACAGGGGCTCACCTACGAGCAGTACTTC
CASSRRQGLTYEQYF